This T cell receptor beta chain was sequenced for a study of siplizumab effects on memory and regulatory T cells. This CDR3 is built from 14 residues. Trimming cost V 8 bases and J 4 bases, with 15 bases left between them. Germline values: CDR1 MGHRA, CDR2 YSYEKL. Profiled with immunoSEQ multiplex PCR; TCRdb holds only in-frame clones, not every one. The profile shows about 56,000 clones, around 97% of them singletons. A note on this clone: Antigen unknown.

General study points: Mean Treg-derived proportions of mappable alloreactive CD4+ clones were less than 80% for siplizumab and 25% to 30% for controls. Major contributors to the alloresponse seemed to be naive T cells, which also appeared more diverse than memory cells.

This TCR derives from a human donor in good health. This chain uses TRBV4-1 with TRBJ1-5; the D is unclear. The specimen sequenced was naive CD8+ T cells sorted from blood. CDR3 region: CASALSAANQPQHF. CDR3 coding DNA: TGCGCCAGCGCCCTTTCGGCAGCTAATCAGCCCCAGCATTTT.